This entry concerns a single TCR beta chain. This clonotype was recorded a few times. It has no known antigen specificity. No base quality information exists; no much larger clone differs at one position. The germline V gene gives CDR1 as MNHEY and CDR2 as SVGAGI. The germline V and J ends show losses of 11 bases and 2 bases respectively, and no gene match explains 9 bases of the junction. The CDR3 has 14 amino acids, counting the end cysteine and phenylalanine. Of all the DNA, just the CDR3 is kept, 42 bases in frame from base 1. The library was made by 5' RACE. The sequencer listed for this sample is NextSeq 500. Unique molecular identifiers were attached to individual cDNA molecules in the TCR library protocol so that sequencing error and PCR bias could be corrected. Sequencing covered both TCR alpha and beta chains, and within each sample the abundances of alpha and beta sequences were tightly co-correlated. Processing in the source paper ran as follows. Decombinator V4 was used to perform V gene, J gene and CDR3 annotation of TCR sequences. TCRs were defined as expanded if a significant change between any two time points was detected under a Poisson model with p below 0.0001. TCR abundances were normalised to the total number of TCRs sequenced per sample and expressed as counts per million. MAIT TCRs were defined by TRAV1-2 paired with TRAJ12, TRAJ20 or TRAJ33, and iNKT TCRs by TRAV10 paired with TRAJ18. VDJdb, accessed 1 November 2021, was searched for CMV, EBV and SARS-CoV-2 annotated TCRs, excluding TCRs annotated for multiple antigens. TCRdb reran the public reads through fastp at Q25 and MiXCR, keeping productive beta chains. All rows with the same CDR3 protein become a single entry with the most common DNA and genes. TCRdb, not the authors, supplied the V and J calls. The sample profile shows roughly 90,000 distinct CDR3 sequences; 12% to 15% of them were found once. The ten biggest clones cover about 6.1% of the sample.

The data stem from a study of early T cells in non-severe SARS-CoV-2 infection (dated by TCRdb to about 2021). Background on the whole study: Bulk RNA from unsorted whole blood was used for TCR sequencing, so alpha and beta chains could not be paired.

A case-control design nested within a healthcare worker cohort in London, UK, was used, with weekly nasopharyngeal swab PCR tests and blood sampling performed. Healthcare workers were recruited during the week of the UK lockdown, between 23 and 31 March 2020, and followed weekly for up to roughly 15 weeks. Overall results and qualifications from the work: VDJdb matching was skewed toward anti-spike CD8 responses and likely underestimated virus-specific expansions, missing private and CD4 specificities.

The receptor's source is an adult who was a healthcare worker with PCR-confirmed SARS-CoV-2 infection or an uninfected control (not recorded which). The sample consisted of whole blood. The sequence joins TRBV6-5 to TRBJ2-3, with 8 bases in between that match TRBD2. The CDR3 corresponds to CAVGAGAPTDTQYF. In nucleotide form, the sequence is TGTGCCGTGGGAGCGGGGGCCCCCACAGATACGCAGTATTTT.